The entry below gives a single T cell receptor (beta chain) sequence along with its context. Profiled with immunoSEQ multiplex PCR; TCRdb holds only in-frame clones, not every one. The sample lists fewer than 2.5 million clones; 80% to 95% were seen once. Trimming removed 2 bases at V and 1 base at J, with 11 bases between. Germline V gene lookup returns CDR1 MNHEY and CDR2 SVGAGI. The CDR3 is made up of 15 amino acids. Subsets obtained from CD4+ cells comprised CD45RA+ naive and CD45RA-negative memory cells. This specimen belongs to a study of shared clonotypes between healthy human individuals. Study overall: Researchers drew samples from two women and a few men aged 18 to 49. CD4 naive and memory got three plates each, CD8 naive two, CD8 memory one.

J is TRBJ1-1 and V is TRBV6-5; D remains ambiguous. This receptor was identified in a man aged 18 to 30 in good health. Some clones in this sample may be carry-over from other donors' samples. The sequenced sample was naive CD4+ T cells from PBMCs. The sample's subset: CD45RA+ positively selected. The CDR3, as DNA: TGTGCCAGCAGTTACCGAACCAATGGGAACACTGAAGCTTTCTTT. It yields the protein CASSYRTNGNTEAFF.